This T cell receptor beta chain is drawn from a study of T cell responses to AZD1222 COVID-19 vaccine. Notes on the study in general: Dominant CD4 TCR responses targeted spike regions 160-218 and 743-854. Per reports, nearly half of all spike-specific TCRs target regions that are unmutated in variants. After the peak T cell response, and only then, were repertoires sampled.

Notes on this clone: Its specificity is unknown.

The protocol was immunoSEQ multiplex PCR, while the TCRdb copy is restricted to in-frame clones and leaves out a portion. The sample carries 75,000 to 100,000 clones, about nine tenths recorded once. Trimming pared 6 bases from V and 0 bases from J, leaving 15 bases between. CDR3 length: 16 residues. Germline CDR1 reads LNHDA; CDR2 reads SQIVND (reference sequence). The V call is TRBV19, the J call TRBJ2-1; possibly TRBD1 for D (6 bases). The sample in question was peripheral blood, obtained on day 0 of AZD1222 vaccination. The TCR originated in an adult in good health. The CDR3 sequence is CASRKSGTNSYNEQFF. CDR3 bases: TGTGCCAGTAGGAAATCCGGGACAAACTCCTACAATGAGCAGTTCTTC.